This TCR beta chain was found in a study of blood T cell repertoires in COVID-19 (dated by TCRdb to 2018 to 2021). Regarding the complete study: The collaborator samples originated in the United States, Italy and Spain and spanned the acute and convalescent phases of COVID-19. The prospective study material was composed of cDNA or gDNA derived from T cells, B-cell-depleted T cells, or PBMCs. The dataset comprised deeply sampled blood TCRbeta repertoires from subjects exposed to, actively infected with, or recovered from COVID-19. The repertoires were made available in a free public database intended to serve as a resource for research on the immune response to SARS-CoV-2. The samples were drawn from two sources: the first 160 participants of the ongoing ImmuneRACE study, and 1,254 subjects contributed by 6 global collaborators. Sample metadata almost always included a de-identified subject ID, COVID-19 status, age in years and sex. Where HLA class I and class II types were available, the types were taken from metadata supplied by the sample provider, not from assay-based typing. The paper's findings and limits, for the study overall: The quantity of clinical and demographic metadata differed by source and by participant and was supplied without curation.

TCRbeta CDR3 regions were amplified from genomic DNA using the immunoSEQ Assay, a bias-controlled multiplex PCR. As for the authors' bioinformatics: Nucleated cell counts per sample were estimated from amplification of reference gene primers within the assay. To quantify the absolute abundance of each unique TCRbeta CDR3 rearrangement, sequence reads were collapsed and filtered. For each sample, productive Simpson clonality was calculated by taking the square root of Simpson's diversity index across productive rearrangements. TCRdb took over this immuneACCESS table, retaining in-frame rearrangements with V and J assigned. Such tables are incomplete; in checked studies, under half of the missing clones stem from an unresolved V gene, and the remainder is unexplained. V and J calls and clone size follow that table, whereas D and trimming were derived from the DNA. Within this sample are 200,000 to 300,000 clones, with 80% to 95% of them counted one time only. The ten largest make up about 2.5% of the sample.

In Seattle, one collaborating source enrolled patients while the infection was active and tracked those patients longitudinally over the course of disease. Collaborating institutions collected whole blood in K2EDTA tubes following their own protocols. For TCRbeta analysis, collaborators shipped samples in one of three forms: frozen whole blood, isolated PBMCs, or DNA extracted from either of those sample types. As regards this clone: No antigen is known for it. Per-base quality was not reported, and no clone a single base away is much larger than it.

V loses 1 base, J loses 6 bases, and the germline ends lie 6 bases apart. Its CDR3 holds 13 amino acids, cysteine through phenylalanine. Of all the DNA, just the CDR3 is kept, 39 bases in frame from base 1. CDR1 KGHSH and CDR2 LQKENI are derived from the germline V gene. The chain joins TRBV18 to TRBJ2-2; no D gene is confidently identified. Material for sequencing was peripheral blood. The TCR originated in a person aged 18-35 years with COVID-19, enrolled during active disease. The CDR3 reads CASSPLSPGELFF. The DNA sequence is TGTGCCAGCTCACCACTAAGCCCCGGGGAGCTGTTTTTT. Full variable domain (CDR3 extended with the reference TRBV18 and TRBJ2-2 proteins): NAGVMQNPRHLVRRRGQEARLRCSPMKGHSHVYWYRQLPEEGLKFMVYLQKENIIDESGMPKERFSAEFPKEGPSILRIQQVVRGDSAAYFCASSPLSPGELFFGEGSRLTVL.